The 30 T cell receptor beta chains presented below share a single source sample, sequenced in a study of blood T cell repertoires in COVID-19 (dated by TCRdb to 2020 to 2021). The method behind the library was the immunoSEQ multiplex PCR assay. TCRdb retrieved this table from immuneACCESS and kept in-frame rearrangements only. Not all clones are present; in checked studies, unresolved V genes account for under half, and no reason is known for the remainder. In all, the sample holds 150,000 to 200,000 clones, and just under 85% of those were seen once. About 20% of the sample goes to the ten largest clones. Sequences were obtained from peripheral blood. Source of these receptors: a woman older than 75 with acute or convalescent COVID-19.

V is TRBV30 and J is TRBJ2-5; 9 nucleotides line up with TRBD2. The CDR3 runs to 16 residues. CDR1 and CDR2 from the germline V gene are GTSNPN and SVGIG (reference sequence). With 0 bases clipped from V and 3 bases from J, the junction kept 8 bases outside the gene matches. This CDR3 reads CAWSVSEIAGEETQYF. DNA of the CDR3: TGTGCCTGGAGTGTCTCGGAAATAGCGGGAGAAGAGACCCAGTACTTC.

The chain uses TRBV23-1 and TRBJ2-3; D is perhaps TRBD1 (6 bases). TRBV23-1 is an ORF, and what it does is uncertain. V lost 6 bases and J 0 bases, leaving 22 bases between the germline ends. The CDR3 is 18 residues long. In nucleotides, the CDR3 is TGCGCCAGCAGGGACAGAAGCATTAGATCGATGAGCACAGATACGCAGTATTTT. This sequence encodes CASRDRSIRSMSTDTQYF.

The rearrangement uses TRBV7-2 and TRBJ2-2, with 8 bases fitting TRBD2. After removal of 0 bases from V and 4 bases from J, the junction contained 4 bases not matched to a gene. Germline values: CDR1 SGHTA, CDR2 FQGNSA. The CDR3 runs to 16 residues. The CDR3 DNA sequence: TGTGCCAGCAGCTTAGCGCGAGGACTAGCCACCGGGGAGCTGTTTTTT. It translates to CASSLARGLATGELFF.

The chain has TRBV18 and TRBJ1-4; no definite D call. Per germline, CDR1 KGHSH and CDR2 LQKENI. The CDR3 spans 15 residues. V gave up 1 base and J gave up 2 bases, with 8 bases separating them. CDR3 sequence (DNA): TGTGCCAGCTCACCACGTCCCGGGACTAATGAAAAACTGTTTTTT. The encoded protein is CASSPRPGTNEKLFF.

This clone was recorded once. This chain joins TRBV5-4 and TRBJ2-7, with 13 nucleotides matching TRBD2. CDR1 is SGHNT, CDR2 YYREEE, per germline (reference sequence). The trim removed 4 bases at V and 3 bases at J, leaving 4 bases unmatched. The CDR3 sequence is 15 residues long. This CDR3 is CASSIRTSGSYEQYF. The DNA of the CDR3 is TGTGCCAGCAGCATACGGACTAGCGGGAGCTACGAGCAGTACTTC.

This chain connects TRBV5-1 to TRBJ1-1; perhaps TRBD1 as D (5 bases). Germline loops: CDR1 SGHRS, CDR2 YFSETQ. This CDR3 is 14 amino acids long. V was trimmed by 3 bases and J by 4 bases, leaving 13 bases between them. The CDR3 region is CASSYSRGPTEAFF. Written as DNA, the CDR3 is TGCGCCAGCAGCTACTCGCGGGGCCCCACTGAAGCTTTCTTT.

V and J are TRBV5-4 and TRBJ1-1; TRBD1 aligns across 9 bases. Trimming at V came to 4 bases and at J to 5 bases, leaving 6 bases not matched to a gene. Germline lookup yields CDR1 SGHNT and CDR2 YYREEE (reference sequence). This CDR3 has 14 residues. The CDR3 coding sequence is TGTGCCAGCAGCGCCCGACAGGGGGAAACTGAAGCTTTCTTT. Protein sequence: CASSARQGETEAFF. The whole variable domain, remainder taken from reference TRBV5-4 and TRBJ1-1, is ETGVTQSPTHLIKTRGQQVTLRCSSQSGHNTVSWYQQALGQGPQFIFQYYREEENGRGNFPPRFSGLQFPNYSSELNVNALELDDSALYLCASSARQGETEAFFGQGTRLTVV.

This clone was detected only a few times. The V gene is TRBV10-1, the J gene TRBJ2-4, with D possibly TRBD2 on 6 matching bases. Germline CDR1 is WNHNN and CDR2 is SYGVQD (reference sequence). This CDR3 contains 17 residues. Trimming removed 2 bases from V and 0 bases from J, with 14 bases in between. For the CDR3, the DNA is TGCGCCAGCAGTGAGGGGAAAGGGACTGTAGCCAAAAACATTCAGTACTTC. Amino acid sequence: CASSEGKGTVAKNIQYF.

The chain has TRBV6-1 and TRBJ2-3, with TRBD2 matching 10 bases. Looked up from germline, CDR1 is MNHNS and CDR2 is SASEGT. With 2 bases clipped from V and 5 bases from J, the junction kept 7 bases outside the gene matches. This CDR3 region has 16 residues. The CDR3 loop reads CASSESPSGGQDTQYF. CDR3 DNA: TGTGCCAGCAGTGAATCTCCTAGCGGGGGTCAAGATACGCAGTATTTT.

The chain is built from TRBV29-1 and TRBJ2-3, with 10 bases matching TRBD1. Germline V lookup: CDR1 SQVTM, CDR2 ANQGSEA. Losses at the gene ends were 4 bases for V and 6 bases for J; bases not matched to a gene: 1. The CDR3 is made up of 12 amino acids. CDR3 DNA sequence: TGCAGCGTTGGACAGGGGGCGGATACGCAGTATTTT. Residues: CSVGQGADTQYF.

This sequence joins TRBV5-1 and TRBJ2-3, with TRBD2 identical over 8 bases. The CDR3 totals 16 residues. CDR1 and CDR2 from the germline V gene are SGHRS and YFSETQ. V dropped 4 bases and J dropped 4; count of bases not matched to a gene: 11. For the CDR3, the DNA is TGCGCCAGCAGCCTATTCGGGAGGGCCGAGGCAGATACGCAGTATTTT. It codes for CASSLFGRAEADTQYF.

This chain links TRBV13 with TRBJ2-4; 7 bases align to TRBD2. The CDR3 covers 14 residues. Germline V gives CDR1 PRHDT, CDR2 FYEKMQ (reference sequence). V lost 6 bases, J lost 7 bases, and 9 bases stayed unmatched. CDR3 sequence reads: CASSSWSGMNIQYF. The CDR3 region has the DNA TGTGCCAGCAGTTCGTGGAGCGGGATGAACATTCAGTACTTC. Full variable domain (remainder filled in from reference TRBV13 and TRBJ2-4): AAGVIQSPRHLIKEKRETATLKCYPIPRHDTVYWYQQGPGQDPQFLISFYEKMQSDKGSIPDRFSAQQFSDYHSELNMSSLELGDSALYFCASSSWSGMNIQYFGAGTRLSVL.

The V and J genes are TRBV4-3 and TRBJ2-4; no definite D call. The CDR3 runs 15 residues. Trimming took off 0 bases at V and 0 bases at J, with 6 bases between the two ends. Germline V gene data show CDR1 as LGHNA and CDR2 as YSLEER. In nucleotides, the CDR3 is TGCGCCAGCAGCCAAGATGCGCTAGCCAAAAACATTCAGTACTTC. Its translation is CASSQDALAKNIQYF.

This rearrangement joins TRBV6-5 to TRBJ1-5, with a possible D match to TRBD1 (6 bases). The CDR3 is made up of 15 amino acids. CDR1 MNHEY and CDR2 SVGAGI come from the germline V gene. Deletions cut 6 bases from V and 6 bases from J, with 18 bases between. In DNA, the CDR3 is TGTGCCAGCAGCCGGGCAGGGGCGAAGGGTCAGCCCCAGCATTTT. This gives the protein CASSRAGAKGQPQHF.

This clone was seen once. V and J are TRBV27 and TRBJ2-1; TRBD2 matches 7 bases. CDR1 is MNHEY, CDR2 SMNVEV, per germline (reference sequence). This CDR3 is 15 amino acids long. V shed 7 bases and J 0 bases; nucleotides not matched to a gene: 6. CDR3 loop: CASKEGGPSYNEQFF. The CDR3 DNA sequence: TGTGCCAGCAAGGAGGGAGGGCCCTCCTACAATGAGCAGTTCTTC.

V is TRBV19 and J is TRBJ1-5, with D maybe TRBD1 (5 bases). Trimming cost V 1 base and J 2 bases, with 9 bases left between them. This CDR3 has 15 amino acids. Per the germline V gene, CDR1 is LNHDA and CDR2 is SQIVND (reference sequence). CDR3 nucleotides: TGTGCCAGTAGTATAGTCGCCAGGGGCAATCAGCCCCAGCATTTT. The encoded protein is CASSIVARGNQPQHF.

This clone was seen once. This chain connects TRBV27 to TRBJ2-7; TRBD2 matches at 15 bases. V was clipped by 6 bases and J by 2 bases; unmatched bases: 14. Germline V CDR1 and CDR2: MNHEY, SMNVEV (reference sequence). The CDR3 sequence is 19 residues long. CDR3 in amino acids: CASSPAGLAGGGKAYEQYF. The CDR3 DNA is TGTGCCAGCAGCCCCGCGGGACTAGCGGGAGGAGGAAAGGCCTACGAGCAGTACTTC.

This rearrangement joins TRBV5-4 to TRBJ2-5; 7 bases align to TRBD1. J was trimmed by 4 bases and V by 0 bases; bases with no gene match: 6. Germline-derived CDR1 and CDR2 are SGHNT and YYREEE (reference sequence). This CDR3 contains 15 residues. CDR3 bases: TGTGCCAGCAGCTTGGGGGGGACAGATAGAGAGACCCAGTACTTC. This gives the protein CASSLGGTDRETQYF.

The rearrangement uses TRBV5-1 and TRBJ1-1, with TRBD1 matching over 7 bases. In germline, CDR1 is SGHRS, CDR2 YFSETQ. V trimming: 4 bases; J trimming: 6 bases; junction bases outside the gene matches: 12. The CDR3 runs to 15 residues. The CDR3 region is CASSISTPGQSEAFF. CDR3 nucleotide sequence: TGCGCCAGCAGCATAAGCACCCCGGGACAGTCTGAAGCTTTCTTT.

The table lists this clone with a count of one. The chain combines TRBV15 with TRBJ2-7; TRBD1 might be the D (5 bases). Trimming took 5 bases from V and 0 from J, leaving 11 bases between them. CDR1 LNHNV and CDR2 YYDKDF come from the germline V gene (reference sequence). This CDR3 is built from 14 residues. CDR3 region: CATSPDSISYEQYF. The CDR3 region has the DNA TGTGCCACCAGCCCCGACAGCATCTCCTACGAGCAGTACTTC.

The chain uses TRBV5-6 and TRBJ2-7; D ambiguous. This CDR3 is built from 14 residues. Trimming removed 1 base from V and 2 bases from J, with 10 bases in between. Per germline, CDR1 SGHDT and CDR2 YYEEEE. In DNA form, the CDR3 reads TGTGCCAGCAGCTTGCTAACCAGGCCCTACGAGCAGTACTTC. Protein: CASSLLTRPYEQYF.

The table lists this clone with a count of one. The rearrangement joins TRBV18 to TRBJ1-2; D unresolved. Between the trimmed V and J ends, which lost 3 bases and 4 bases, there was a span of 9 bases. CDR3 length equals 13 residues. Germline V CDR1 and CDR2: KGHSH, LQKENI. The CDR3: CASSPREGYGYTF. The CDR3 coding sequence is TGTGCCAGCTCACCGCGAGAGGGCTATGGCTACACCTTC.

This clone came up a few times. The rearrangement uses TRBV5-4 and TRBJ2-1; 11 nucleotides line up with TRBD2. Trimming took 4 bases from V and 0 from J; bases not matched to a gene: 3. Germline assignment: CDR1 SGHNT and CDR2 YYREEE (reference sequence). The CDR3 extends over 16 amino acids. The CDR3 region is CASSAGLADSYNEQFF. CDR3 nucleotide sequence: TGTGCCAGCAGCGCGGGACTAGCGGACTCCTACAATGAGCAGTTCTTC.

The chain links TRBV19 to TRBJ2-7; possibly TRBD2 for D (5 bases). The V end lost 8 bases, the J end lost 3 bases, and 11 bases lay between the germline ends. CDR1 and CDR2 from the germline V gene are LNHDA and SQIVND (reference sequence). The CDR3 has 12 residues. CDR3 nucleotide sequence: TGTGCCAGTGAGGATCGGGGCTACGAGCAGTACTTC. It codes for CASEDRGYEQYF.

The chain links TRBV6-6 to TRBJ2-3; the match to TRBD1 covers 9 bases. This CDR3 is built from 16 residues. Germline lookup yields CDR1 MNHNY and CDR2 SVGAGI (reference sequence). V shed 5 bases and J 3 bases; nucleotides not matched to a gene: 9. CDR3 nucleotide sequence: TGTGCCAGCAGTCGAGACAGGGGGGTCAAGACAGATACGCAGTATTTT. This translates into CASSRDRGVKTDTQYF.

V and J are TRBV18 and TRBJ1-3, with 7 bases identical to TRBD1. CDR1 is KGHSH and CDR2 is LQKENI in the germline V gene. Losses at the gene ends were 1 base for V and 3 bases for J; bases not matched to a gene: 3. The CDR3 is made up of 15 amino acids. CDR3 DNA sequence: TGTGCCAGCTCACCACTTAGGGACAGTGGAAACACCATATATTTT. Translation: CASSPLRDSGNTIYF.

The chain employs TRBV5-6 and TRBJ1-1; D unresolved. CDR3 length: 15 residues. Germline CDR1 is SGHDT and CDR2 is YYEEEE. Trimming left V 0 bases short and J 0 bases short, with 9 bases between. The CDR3 protein is CASSLVSRLNTEAFF. As DNA, the CDR3 is TGTGCCAGCAGCTTGGTTTCGCGGCTGAACACTGAAGCTTTCTTT.

V is TRBV5-1 and J is TRBJ2-7; TRBD1 matches at 8 bases. The V and J ends lost 4 bases and 5 bases, in that order; junction bases with no gene match: 11. There are 15 residues in the CDR3. CDR1 and CDR2 (germline): SGHRS, YFSETQ. CDR3 sequence: CASSTSGTGPNEQYF. The CDR3 DNA reads as TGCGCCAGCAGCACCTCAGGGACAGGTCCCAACGAGCAGTACTTC.

The V call is TRBV5-6, the J call TRBJ2-4, with 13 bases aligning to TRBD2. The CDR3 extends over 18 amino acids. Germline V gene data show CDR1 as SGHDT and CDR2 as YYEEEE. V lost 4 bases, J lost 2 bases, and 9 bases stayed unmatched. The CDR3 DNA follows: TGTGCCAGCAGCGGACGGACTAGCGGGAGCGGGTCCAAAAACATTCAGTACTTC. It is translated as CASSGRTSGSGSKNIQYF. The full variable domain, rest sourced from reference TRBV5-6 and TRBJ2-4, is DAGVTQSPTHLIKTRGQQVTLRCSPKSGHDTVSWYQQALGQGPQFIFQYYEEEERQRGNFPDRFSGHQFPNYSSELNVNALLLGDSALYLCASSGRTSGSGSKNIQYFGAGTRLSVL.

The chain recombines TRBV6-5 with TRBJ1-2; 9 bases are shared with TRBD1. Germline CDR1 MNHEY, CDR2 SVGAGI. The CDR3 totals 15 residues. The trim removed 0 bases at V and 8 bases at J, leaving 7 bases unmatched. The CDR3 DNA reads TGTGCCAGCAGTTACTCAACGGGACAGGGAGGAGGCTACACCTTC. This sequence encodes CASSYSTGQGGGYTF.